The 9 T cell receptor beta chains in this list originate from one sample, sequenced in a study of T cells in Graves' hyperthyroidism and ophthalmopathy. What was amplified from RNA transcripts were TCR beta CDR3 regions. TCR CDR3 regions were first amplified by RT-PCR with HTBI primers. TCRdb called the multiplex PCR reads again in MiXCR, with one record for every CDR3 protein. The profile shows a few hundred thousand distinct CDR3 sequences, roughly 15% of them singletons. The sample comprised blood. These receptors were taken from a woman between 18 and 30 years old with Graves' hyperthyroidism.

In its sample, this clonotype was seen a few times. CDR3: CASSLGTENYEQYF. CDR3 nucleotide sequence: TGCGCCAGCAGCTTAGGGACGGAAAACTACGAGCAGTACTTC. The chain recombines TRBV5-1 with TRBJ2-7; D might be TRBD1 or TRBD2, each matching 5 bases. Between the trimmed V and J ends, which lost 2 bases and 3 bases, there was a span of 12 bases. The CDR3 spans 14 residues. Germline lookup yields CDR1 SGHRS and CDR2 YFSETQ.

This sequence joins TRBV12-3 or TRBV12-4 and TRBJ1-2; 9 bases line up with TRBD1. J was trimmed by 3 bases and V by 5 bases; bases with no gene match: 10. CDR3 length: 16 residues. CDR3 nucleotide sequence: TGTGCCAGCAGTCAGTCCGGGACAGGGAGCGACTATGGCTACACCTTC. Protein product: CASSQSGTGSDYGYTF.

Ten or more counts support this clonotype. V gene TRBV19 combines with J gene TRBJ2-3; no firm D call. CDR3 size: 13 residues. Trimming pared 5 bases from V and 2 bases from J, leaving 8 bases between. Germline V gene data show CDR1 as LNHDA and CDR2 as SQIVND (reference sequence). CDR3 nucleotides: TGTGCCAGTAGTGACGGCGACACAGATACGCAGTATTTT. The encoded protein is CASSDGDTDTQYF.

In regard to this clonotype: This CDR3 is missing its conserved last phenylalanine or tryptophan, likely due to a read error. This chain connects TRBV6-9 to TRBJ1-2; no reliable D call. With 4 bases removed from V and 6 bases from J, the gap between germline ends came to 12 bases. Germline V gives CDR1 MNHGY, CDR2 SVAAGI. The CDR3 runs to 13 residues. CDR3 residues: CASSSRQNNGYTL. CDR3 sequence (DNA): TGTGCCAGCAGTTCCCGTCAGAATAATGGCTACACCCTC.

The chain carries TRBV4-1 and TRBJ1-4; 11 nucleotides agree with TRBD1. CDR3 length: 15 residues. The trim removed 4 bases at V and 6 bases at J, leaving 4 bases unmatched. Germline values: CDR1 MGHRA, CDR2 YSYEKL. CDR3 residues: CASSRTGGAYEKLFF. The CDR3 DNA sequence: TGCGCCAGCAGCCGGACAGGGGGCGCATATGAAAAACTGTTTTTT.

For this clonotype: At one of its ends the junction is not consistent with the germline gene, which may arise from a read error. V usage is TRBV7-3 and J usage is TRBJ2-5; 15 bases are shared with TRBD2. From germline, CDR1 is SGHTA and CDR2 FQGTGA. The CDR3 has 11 amino acids. This CDR3 reads CASSRTSGGDF. CDR3 nucleotide sequence: TGTGCCAGCAGCCGGACTAGCGGGGGGGACTTC. Based on the CDR3 plus reference TRBV7-3 and TRBJ2-5, the full variable domain is GAGVSQTPSNKVTEKGKYVELRCDPISGHTALYWYRQSLGQGPEFLIYFQGTGAADDSGLPNDRFFAVRPEGSVSTLKIQRTERGDSAVYLCASSRTSGGDFGPGTRLLVL.

The table lists this clonotype with many counts. The V call is TRBV20-1, the J call TRBJ2-5; 8 bases agree with TRBD1. J lost 1 base, V lost 0 bases, and 7 bases had no gene match. CDR3 length equals 16 residues. Germline V lookup: CDR1 DFQATT, CDR2 SNEGSKA (reference sequence). CDR3: CSARDFGRGLQETQYF. The CDR3 nucleotides read TGCAGTGCTAGAGATTTTGGCAGGGGGCTCCAAGAGACCCAGTACTTC.

This sequence joins TRBV11-1 and TRBJ2-1; no clear D gene. Per the germline V gene, CDR1 is SGHAT and CDR2 is FQDESV (reference sequence). Trimming removed 5 bases at V and 10 bases at J, with 18 bases between. The CDR3 has 14 amino acids. The CDR3 sequence: CASSSRLVSPEQFF. CDR3 sequence (DNA): TGTGCCAGCAGCAGTCGATTGGTGTCACCCGAGCAGTTCTTC.

In its sample, this clonotype was seen many times. The chain joins TRBV20-1 to TRBJ2-7, with TRBD1 matching over 11 bases. J gave up 3 bases and V 0 bases, and 4 bases lay outside the gene matches. Germline V gene sequence: CDR1 DFQATT, CDR2 SNEGSKA (reference sequence). The CDR3 totals 15 residues. In DNA form, the CDR3 reads TGCAGTGCTAGAGATACAGGGACAGGGGGCTACGAGCAGTACTTC. This sequence encodes CSARDTGTGGYEQYF.